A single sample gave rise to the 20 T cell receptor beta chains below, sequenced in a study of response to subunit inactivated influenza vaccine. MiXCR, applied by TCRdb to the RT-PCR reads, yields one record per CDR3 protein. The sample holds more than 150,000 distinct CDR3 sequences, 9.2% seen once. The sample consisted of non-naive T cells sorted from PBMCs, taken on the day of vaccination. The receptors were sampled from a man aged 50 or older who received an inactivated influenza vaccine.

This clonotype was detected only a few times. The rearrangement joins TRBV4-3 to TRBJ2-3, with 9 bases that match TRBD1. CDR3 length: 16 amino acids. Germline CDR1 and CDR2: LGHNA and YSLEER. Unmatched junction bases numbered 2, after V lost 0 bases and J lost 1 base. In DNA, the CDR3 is TGCGCCAGCAGCCAAGAGTGGGACAGGGGCACAGATACGCAGTATTTT. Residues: CASSQEWDRGTDTQYF.

As DNA, the CDR3 is TGTGCCAGCAGCCAGAATTACAGGGGAGCTGAAGCTTTCTTT. It translates to CASSQNYRGAEAFF. The J gene is TRBJ1-1, the V gene TRBV14; 7 nucleotides line up with TRBD1. The CDR3 loop spans 14 amino acids. Germline CDR1 reads SGHDN; CDR2 reads FVKESK. The V segment lost 3 bases and the J segment 6 bases; nucleotides outside the gene matches: 7.

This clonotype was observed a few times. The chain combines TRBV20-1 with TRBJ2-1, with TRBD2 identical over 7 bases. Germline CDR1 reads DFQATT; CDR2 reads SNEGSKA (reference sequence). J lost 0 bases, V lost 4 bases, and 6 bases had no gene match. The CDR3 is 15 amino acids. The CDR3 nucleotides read TGCAGTGCTAAAGAAGCGGGGAGCTCCTACAATGAGCAGTTCTTC. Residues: CSAKEAGSSYNEQFF.

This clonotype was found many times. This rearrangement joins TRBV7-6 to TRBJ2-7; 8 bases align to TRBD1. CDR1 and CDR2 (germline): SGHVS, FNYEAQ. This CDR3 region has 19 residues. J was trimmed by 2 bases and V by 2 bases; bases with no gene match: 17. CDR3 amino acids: CASSLFAAPETGVTYEQYF. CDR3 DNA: TGTGCCAGCAGCTTATTCGCGGCCCCCGAGACAGGGGTCACCTACGAGCAGTACTTC.

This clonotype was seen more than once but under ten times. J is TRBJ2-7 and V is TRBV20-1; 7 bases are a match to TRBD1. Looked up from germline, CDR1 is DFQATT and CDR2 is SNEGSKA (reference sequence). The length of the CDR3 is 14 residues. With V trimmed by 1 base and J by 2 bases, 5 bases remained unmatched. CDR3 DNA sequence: TGCAGTGCTAGAGCCCAGGGGGACCCCTACGAGCAGTACTTC. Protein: CSARAQGDPYEQYF.

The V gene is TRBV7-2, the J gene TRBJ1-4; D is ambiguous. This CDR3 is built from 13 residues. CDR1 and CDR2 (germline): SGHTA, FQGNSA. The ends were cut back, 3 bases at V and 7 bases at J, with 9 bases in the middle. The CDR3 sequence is CASSFEAGEKLFF. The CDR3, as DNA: TGTGCCAGCAGCTTTGAGGCTGGTGAAAAACTGTTTTTT.

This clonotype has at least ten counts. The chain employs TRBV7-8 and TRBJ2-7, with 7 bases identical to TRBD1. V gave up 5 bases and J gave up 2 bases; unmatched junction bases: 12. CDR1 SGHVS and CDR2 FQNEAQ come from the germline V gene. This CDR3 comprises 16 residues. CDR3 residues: CASSPPRQGITYEQYF. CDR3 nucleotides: TGTGCCAGCAGCCCCCCGAGACAGGGAATTACCTACGAGCAGTACTTC.

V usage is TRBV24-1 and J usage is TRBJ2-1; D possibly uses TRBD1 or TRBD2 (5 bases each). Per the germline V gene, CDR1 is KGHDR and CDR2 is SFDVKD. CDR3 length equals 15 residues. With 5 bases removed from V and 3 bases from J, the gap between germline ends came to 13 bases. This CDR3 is CATSVRGAGYNEQFF. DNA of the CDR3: TGTGCCACCAGTGTAAGGGGCGCGGGCTACAATGAGCAGTTCTTC.

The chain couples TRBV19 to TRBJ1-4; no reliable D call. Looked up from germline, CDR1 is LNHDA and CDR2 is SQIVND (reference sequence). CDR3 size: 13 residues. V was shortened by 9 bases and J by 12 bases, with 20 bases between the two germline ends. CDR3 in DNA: TGTGCCAGCAGCCGGGAGAGGGCAGCTGAACTGTTTTTT. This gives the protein CASSRERAAELFF. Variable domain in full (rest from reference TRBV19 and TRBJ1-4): DGGITQSPKYLFRKEGQNVTLSCEQNLNHDAMYWYRQDPGQGLRLIYYSQIVNDFQKGDIAEGYSVSREKKESFPLTVTSAQKNPTAFYLCASSRERAAELFFGSGTQLSVL.

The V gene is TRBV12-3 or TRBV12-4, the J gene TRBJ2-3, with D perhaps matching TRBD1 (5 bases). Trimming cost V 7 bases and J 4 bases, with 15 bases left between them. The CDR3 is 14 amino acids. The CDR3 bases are TGTGCCAGCACACCGTGGATGGGGCCAGATACGCAGTATTTT. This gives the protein CASTPWMGPDTQYF.

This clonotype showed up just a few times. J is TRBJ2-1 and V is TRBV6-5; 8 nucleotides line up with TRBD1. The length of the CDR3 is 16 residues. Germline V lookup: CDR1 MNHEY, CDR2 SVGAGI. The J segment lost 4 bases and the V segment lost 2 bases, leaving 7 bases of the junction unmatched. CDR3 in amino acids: CASSYRTGWVYNEQFF. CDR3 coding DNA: TGTGCCAGCAGTTACCGGACAGGGTGGGTATACAATGAGCAGTTCTTC.

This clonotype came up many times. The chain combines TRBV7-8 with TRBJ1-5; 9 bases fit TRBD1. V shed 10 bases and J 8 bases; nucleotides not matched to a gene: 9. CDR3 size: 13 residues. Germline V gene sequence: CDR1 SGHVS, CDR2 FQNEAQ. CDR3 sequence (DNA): TGTGCCACGGGACAGGGCGCTAGGGAGCCCCAGCATTTT. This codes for CATGQGAREPQHF.

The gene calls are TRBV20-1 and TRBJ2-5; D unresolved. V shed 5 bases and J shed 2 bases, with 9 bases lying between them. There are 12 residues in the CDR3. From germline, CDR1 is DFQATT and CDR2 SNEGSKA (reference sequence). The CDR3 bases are TGCAGTGCTGAGACCGATCAAGAGACCCAGTACTTC. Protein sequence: CSAETDQETQYF.

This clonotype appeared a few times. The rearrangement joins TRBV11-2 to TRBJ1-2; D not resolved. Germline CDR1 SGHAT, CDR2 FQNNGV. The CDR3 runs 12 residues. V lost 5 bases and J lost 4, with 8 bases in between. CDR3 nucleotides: TGTGCCAGCAGCGAGGAGAGCTATGGCTACACCTTC. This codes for CASSEESYGYTF.

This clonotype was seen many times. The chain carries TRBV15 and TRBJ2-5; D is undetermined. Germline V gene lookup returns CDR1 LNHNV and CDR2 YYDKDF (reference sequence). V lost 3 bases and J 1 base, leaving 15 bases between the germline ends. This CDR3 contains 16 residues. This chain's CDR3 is CATSRATWVFQETQYF. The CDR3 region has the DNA TGTGCCACCAGCAGGGCAACTTGGGTCTTCCAAGAGACCCAGTACTTC.

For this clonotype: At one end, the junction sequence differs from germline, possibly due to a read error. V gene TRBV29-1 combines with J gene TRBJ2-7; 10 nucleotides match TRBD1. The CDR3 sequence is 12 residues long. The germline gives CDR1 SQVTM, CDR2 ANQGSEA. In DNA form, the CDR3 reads TGCAGCGGTGAATGGGACAGGGGCGAGCAGTACTTC. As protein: CSGEWDRGEQYF.

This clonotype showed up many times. The CDR3 nucleotides read TGTGCCAGCAGTTTAACAGGGGACTATGGCTACACCTTC. Its translation: CASSLTGDYGYTF. This sequence joins TRBV28 and TRBJ1-2; the match to TRBD1 covers 7 bases. Germline lookup yields CDR1 MDHEN and CDR2 SYDVKM. This CDR3 spans 13 amino acids. Losses at the gene ends were 2 bases for V and 3 bases for J; bases not matched to a gene: 0.

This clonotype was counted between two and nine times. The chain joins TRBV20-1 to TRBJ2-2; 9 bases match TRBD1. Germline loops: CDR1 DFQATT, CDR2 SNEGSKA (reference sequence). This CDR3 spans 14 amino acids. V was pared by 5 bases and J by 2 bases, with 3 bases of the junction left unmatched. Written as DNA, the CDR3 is TGCAGTGCTTGGGGACAGGGCAACACCGGGGAGCTGTTTTTT. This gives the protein CSAWGQGNTGELFF.

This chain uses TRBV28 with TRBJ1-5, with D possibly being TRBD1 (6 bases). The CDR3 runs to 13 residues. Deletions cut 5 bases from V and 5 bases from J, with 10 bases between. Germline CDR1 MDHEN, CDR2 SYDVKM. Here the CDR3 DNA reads TGTGCCAGCAGTCTCAGGGGACATCAGCCCCAGCATTTT. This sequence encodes CASSLRGHQPQHF.

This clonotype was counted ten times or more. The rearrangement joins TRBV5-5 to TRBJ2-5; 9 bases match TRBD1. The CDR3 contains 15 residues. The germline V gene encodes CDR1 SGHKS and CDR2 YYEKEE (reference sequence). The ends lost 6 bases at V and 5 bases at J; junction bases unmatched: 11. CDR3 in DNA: TGTGCCAGCAACGCCCGGGGACAGGGTAGGGAGACCCAGTACTTC. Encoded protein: CASNARGQGRETQYF. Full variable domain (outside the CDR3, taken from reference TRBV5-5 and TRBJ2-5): DAGVTQSPTHLIKTRGQQVTLRCSPISGHKSVSWYQQVLGQGPQFIFQYYEKEERGRGNFPDRFSARQFPNYSSELNVNALLLGDSALYLCASNARGQGRETQYFGPGTRLLVL.